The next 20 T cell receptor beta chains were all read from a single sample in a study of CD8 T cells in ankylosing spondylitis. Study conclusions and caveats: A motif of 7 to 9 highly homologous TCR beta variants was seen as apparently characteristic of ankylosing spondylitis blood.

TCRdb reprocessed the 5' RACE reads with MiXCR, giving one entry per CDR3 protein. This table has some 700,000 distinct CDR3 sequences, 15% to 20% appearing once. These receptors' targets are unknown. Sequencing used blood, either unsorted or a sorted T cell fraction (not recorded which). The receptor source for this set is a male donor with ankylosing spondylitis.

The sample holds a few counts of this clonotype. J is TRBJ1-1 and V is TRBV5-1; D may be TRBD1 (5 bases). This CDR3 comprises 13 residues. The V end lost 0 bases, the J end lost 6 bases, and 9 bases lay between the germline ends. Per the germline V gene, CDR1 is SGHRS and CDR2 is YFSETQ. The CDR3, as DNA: TGCGCCAGCAGCTTGGAGGGGAATTCTGAAGCTTTCTTT. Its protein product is CASSLEGNSEAFF.

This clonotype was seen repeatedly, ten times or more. The CDR3 protein is CASSLDGTGSTDTQYF. CDR3 DNA: TGCGCCAGCAGCTTGGACGGGACAGGGTCCACAGATACGCAGTATTTT. This rearrangement joins TRBV5-1 to TRBJ2-3; 9 bases agree with TRBD1. This CDR3 is built from 16 residues. The germline V gene encodes CDR1 SGHRS and CDR2 YFSETQ. V gave up 0 bases and J gave up 2 bases; unmatched junction bases: 4. Combining the CDR3 with reference TRBV5-1 and TRBJ2-3 gives the whole variable domain KAGVTQTPRYLIKTRGQQVTLSCSPISGHRSVSWYQQTPGQGLQFLFEYFSETQRNKGNFPGRFSGRQFSNSRSEMNVSTLELGDSALYLCASSLDGTGSTDTQYFGPGTRLTVL.

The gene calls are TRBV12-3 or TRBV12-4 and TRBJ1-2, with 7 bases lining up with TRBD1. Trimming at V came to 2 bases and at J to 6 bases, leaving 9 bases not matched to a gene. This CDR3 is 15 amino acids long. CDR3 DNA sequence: TGTGCCAGCAGTTTACCGGGACAGAGCAAGAATGGCTACACCTTC. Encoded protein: CASSLPGQSKNGYTF.

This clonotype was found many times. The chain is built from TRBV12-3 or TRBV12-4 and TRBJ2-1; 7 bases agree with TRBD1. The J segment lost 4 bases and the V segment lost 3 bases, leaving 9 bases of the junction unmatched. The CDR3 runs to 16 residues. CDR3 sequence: CASSFWGQKGYNEQFF. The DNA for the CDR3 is TGTGCCAGCAGTTTTTGGGGACAGAAGGGTTACAATGAGCAGTTCTTC.

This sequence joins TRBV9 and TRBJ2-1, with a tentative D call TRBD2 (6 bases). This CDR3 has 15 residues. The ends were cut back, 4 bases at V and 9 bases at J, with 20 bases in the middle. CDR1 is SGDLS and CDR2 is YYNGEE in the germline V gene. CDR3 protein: CASSLRDSPGSEQFF. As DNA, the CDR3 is TGTGCCAGCAGCCTACGGGACTCACCAGGAAGTGAGCAGTTCTTC. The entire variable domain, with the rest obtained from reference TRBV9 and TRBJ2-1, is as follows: DSGVTQTPKHLITATGQRVTLRCSPRSGDLSVYWYQQSLDQGLQFLIQYYNGEERAKGNILERFSAQQFPDLHSELNLSSLELGDSALYFCASSLRDSPGSEQFFGPGTRLTVL.

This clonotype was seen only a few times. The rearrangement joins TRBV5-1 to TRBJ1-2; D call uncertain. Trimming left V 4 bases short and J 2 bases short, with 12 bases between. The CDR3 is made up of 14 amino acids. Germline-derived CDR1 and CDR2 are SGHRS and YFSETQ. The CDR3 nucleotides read TGCGCCAGCAGCAATGGACTGAAAAACTATGGCTACACCTTC. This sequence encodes CASSNGLKNYGYTF.

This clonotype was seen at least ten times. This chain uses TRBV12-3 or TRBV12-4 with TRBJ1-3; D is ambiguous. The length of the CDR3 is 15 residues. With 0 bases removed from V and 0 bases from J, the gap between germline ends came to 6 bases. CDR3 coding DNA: TGTGCCAGCAGTTTAGCCGGGTTCTCTGGAAACACCATATATTTT. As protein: CASSLAGFSGNTIYF.

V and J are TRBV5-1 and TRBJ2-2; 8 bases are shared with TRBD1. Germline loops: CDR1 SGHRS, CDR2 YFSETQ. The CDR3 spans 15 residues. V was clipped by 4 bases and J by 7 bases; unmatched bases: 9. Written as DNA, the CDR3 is TGCGCCAGCAGCACAGAGCAGGGGGCAAGCGGGGAGCTGTTTTTT. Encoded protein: CASSTEQGASGELFF.

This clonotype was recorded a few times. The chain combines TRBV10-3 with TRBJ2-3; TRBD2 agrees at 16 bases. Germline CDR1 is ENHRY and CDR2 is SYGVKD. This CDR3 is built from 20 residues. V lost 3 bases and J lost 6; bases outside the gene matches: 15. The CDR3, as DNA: TGTGCCATCAGTGATTTCGCCCTCGGGACTAGCGGGGGGGCCGACGATACGCAGTATTTT. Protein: CAISDFALGTSGGADDTQYF.

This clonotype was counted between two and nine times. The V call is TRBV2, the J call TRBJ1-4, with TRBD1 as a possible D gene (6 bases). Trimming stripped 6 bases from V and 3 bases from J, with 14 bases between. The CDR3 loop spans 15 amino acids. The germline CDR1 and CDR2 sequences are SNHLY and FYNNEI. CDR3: CASSEQGVANEKLFF. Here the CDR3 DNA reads TGTGCCAGCAGCGAACAGGGTGTCGCTAATGAAAAACTGTTTTTT.

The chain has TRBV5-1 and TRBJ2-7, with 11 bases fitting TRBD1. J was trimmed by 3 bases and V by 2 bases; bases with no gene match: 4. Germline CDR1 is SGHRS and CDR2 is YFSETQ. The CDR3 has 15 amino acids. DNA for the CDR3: TGCGCCAGCAGCTTTACCGGGACAGGGGGCTACGAGCAGTACTTC. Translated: CASSFTGTGGYEQYF. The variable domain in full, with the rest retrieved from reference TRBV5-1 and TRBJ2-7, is KAGVTQTPRYLIKTRGQQVTLSCSPISGHRSVSWYQQTPGQGLQFLFEYFSETQRNKGNFPGRFSGRQFSNSRSEMNVSTLELGDSALYLCASSFTGTGGYEQYFGPGTRLTVT.

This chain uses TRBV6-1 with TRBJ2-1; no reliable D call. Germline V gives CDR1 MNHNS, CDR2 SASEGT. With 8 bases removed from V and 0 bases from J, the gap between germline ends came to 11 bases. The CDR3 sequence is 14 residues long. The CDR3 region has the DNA TGTGCCAGCGGAGTACTAAGCTCCTACAATGAGCAGTTCTTC. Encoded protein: CASGVLSSYNEQFF.

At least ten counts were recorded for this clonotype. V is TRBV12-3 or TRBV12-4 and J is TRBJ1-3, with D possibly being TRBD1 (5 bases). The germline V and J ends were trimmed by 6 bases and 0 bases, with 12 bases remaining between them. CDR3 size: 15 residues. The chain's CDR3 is CASSPGGGSGNTIYF. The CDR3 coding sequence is TGTGCCAGCAGCCCCGGGGGGGGCTCTGGAAACACCATATATTTT.

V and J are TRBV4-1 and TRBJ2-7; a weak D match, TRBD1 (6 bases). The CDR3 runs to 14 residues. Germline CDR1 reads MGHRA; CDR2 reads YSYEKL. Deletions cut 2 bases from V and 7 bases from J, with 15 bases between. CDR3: CASSQINRAGEQYF. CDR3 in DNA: TGCGCCAGCAGCCAAATAAACAGGGCGGGTGAGCAGTACTTC.

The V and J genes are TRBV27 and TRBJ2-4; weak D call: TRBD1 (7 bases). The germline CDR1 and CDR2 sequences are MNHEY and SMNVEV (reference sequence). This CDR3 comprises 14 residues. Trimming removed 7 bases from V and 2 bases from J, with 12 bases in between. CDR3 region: CASNPGGSKNIQYF. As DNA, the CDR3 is TGTGCCAGCAACCCAGGGGGGTCCAAAAACATTCAGTACTTC.

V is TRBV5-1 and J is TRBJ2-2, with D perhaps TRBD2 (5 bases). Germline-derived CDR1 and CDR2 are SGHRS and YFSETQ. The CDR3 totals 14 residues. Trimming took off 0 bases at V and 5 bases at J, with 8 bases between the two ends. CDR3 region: CASSLGEGTGELFF. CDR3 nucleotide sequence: TGCGCCAGCAGCTTGGGAGAGGGAACCGGGGAGCTGTTTTTT.

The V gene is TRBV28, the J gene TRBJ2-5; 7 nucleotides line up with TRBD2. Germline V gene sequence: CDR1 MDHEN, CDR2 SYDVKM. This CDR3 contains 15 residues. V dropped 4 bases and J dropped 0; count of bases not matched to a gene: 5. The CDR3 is CASSSWGGYQETQYF. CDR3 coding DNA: TGTGCCAGCAGTTCCTGGGGGGGGTACCAAGAGACCCAGTACTTC. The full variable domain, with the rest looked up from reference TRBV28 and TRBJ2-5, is DVKVTQSSRYLVKRTGEKVFLECVQDMDHENMFWYRQDPGLGLRLIYFSYDVKMKEKGDIPEGYSVSREKKERFSLILESASTNQTSMYLCASSSWGGYQETQYFGPGTRLLVL.

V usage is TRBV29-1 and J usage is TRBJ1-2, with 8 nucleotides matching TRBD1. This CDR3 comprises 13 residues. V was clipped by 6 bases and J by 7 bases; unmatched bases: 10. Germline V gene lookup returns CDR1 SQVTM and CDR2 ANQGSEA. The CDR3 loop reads CSVVDQGAIGYTF. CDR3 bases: TGCAGCGTAGTTGATCAGGGGGCTATTGGCTACACCTTC. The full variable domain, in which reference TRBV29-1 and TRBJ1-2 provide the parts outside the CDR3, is SAVISQKPSRDICQRGTSLTIQCQVDSQVTMMFWYRQQPGQSLTLIATANQGSEATYESGFVIDKFPISRPNLTFSTLTVSNMSPEDSSIYLCSVVDQGAIGYTFGSGTRLTVV.

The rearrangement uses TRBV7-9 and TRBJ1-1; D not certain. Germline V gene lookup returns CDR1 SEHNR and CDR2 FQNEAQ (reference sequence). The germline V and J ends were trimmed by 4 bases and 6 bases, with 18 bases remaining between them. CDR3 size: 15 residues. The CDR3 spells CASSSGPSREAEAFF. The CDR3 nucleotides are TGTGCCAGCAGCTCCGGGCCTTCACGGGAGGCTGAAGCTTTCTTT.

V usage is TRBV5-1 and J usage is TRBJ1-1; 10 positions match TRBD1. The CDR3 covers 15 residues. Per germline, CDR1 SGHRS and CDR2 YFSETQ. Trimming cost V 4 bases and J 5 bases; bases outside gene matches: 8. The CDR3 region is CASSLGQGELTEAFF. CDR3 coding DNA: TGCGCCAGCAGCCTAGGACAGGGGGAGTTAACTGAAGCTTTCTTT.